These T cell receptor beta chains were read from a single sample in a study of immune evolution from preneoplasia to lung adenocarcinoma. The table came from immunoSEQ multiplex PCR; TCRdb's copy has only in-frame clones and leaves some out. The table has about 41,000 clones, under 80% seen once; the top ten hold 4% to 5%. Input material: FFPE invasive lung adenocarcinoma tissue. These receptors were collected from a person aged 55 to 75 with lung adenocarcinoma. Each CDR3 is given with its conserved first and last residue. Rows give clone size only sometimes, using once, few, many, or a class for an expanded clone.

v_gene: TRBV6-6; abundance: NA; len: 15; j_gene: TRBJ1-2; CDR3aa: CASSYSTAPGAGYTF
v_gene: TRBV7-9; abundance: NA; len: 14; j_gene: TRBJ2-5; CDR3aa: CASSHSGGQETQYF
v_gene: TRBV5-8; abundance: NA; len: 15; j_gene: TRBJ2-5; CDR3aa: CASSLLAGGKETQYF
v_gene: TRBV5-1; abundance: NA; len: 16; j_gene: TRBJ2-3; CDR3aa: CASSLGLGPKVDTQYF
v_gene: TRBV11-2; abundance: NA; len: 14; j_gene: TRBJ2-7; CDR3aa: CASSLGPGSYEQYF
v_gene: TRBV5-1; abundance: NA; len: 16; j_gene: TRBJ1-2; CDR3aa: CASSLGSGGPNYGYTF
v_gene: TRBV6-5; abundance: NA; len: 14; j_gene: TRBJ1-1; CDR3aa: CASRGQGKNTEAFF
v_gene: TRBV6-5; abundance: NA; len: 13; j_gene: TRBJ2-3; CDR3aa: CASTETGTDTQYF
v_gene: TRBV5-1; abundance: NA; len: 14; j_gene: TRBJ1-2; CDR3aa: CASSPGHRNYGYTF
v_gene: TRBV9; abundance: NA; len: 15; j_gene: TRBJ2-3; CDR3aa: CASKSGQGYEDTQYF
v_gene: TRBV9; abundance: NA; len: 14; j_gene: TRBJ2-7; CDR3aa: CASSVEISSYEQYF
v_gene: TRBV11-2; abundance: NA; len: 14; j_gene: TRBJ2-7; CDR3aa: CASSLEGLGYEQYF
v_gene: TRBV5-1; abundance: NA; len: 14; j_gene: TRBJ1-1; CDR3aa: CASSLRDRVLEAFF
v_gene: TRBV6-4; abundance: NA; len: 15; j_gene: TRBJ2-6; CDR3aa: CARTGSTPGANVLTF
v_gene: TRBV5-1; abundance: NA; len: 16; j_gene: TRBJ2-6; CDR3aa: CASSEGHISGANVLTF
v_gene: TRBV19; abundance: few; len: 13; j_gene: TRBJ2-7; CDR3aa: CASSLGLADEQYF
v_gene: TRBV30; abundance: once; len: 13; j_gene: TRBJ2-3; CDR3aa: CAWEKGRTDTQYF